The 20 T cell receptor beta chains below come from one sample, sequenced in a study of cytomegalovirus exposure and HLA in healthy donors. 13 Jbeta primers and 60 Vbeta primers were used for the PCR. Sequenced by immunoSEQ multiplex PCR; TCRdb stores in-frame clones only, minus some. The table shows roughly 140,000 clones, with 70% to 85% occurring only once. Sequencing input: PBMCs. The source of these receptors is a woman between 50 and 59 years old in good health and CMV-seropositive.

V and J are TRBV2 and TRBJ2-7, with TRBD1 identical over 9 bases. Germline CDR1 and CDR2: SNHLY and FYNNEI. This CDR3 comprises 15 residues. V lost 3 bases and J lost 4; bases outside the gene matches: 7. In DNA form, the CDR3 reads TGTGCCAGCAGTGATTGGGGGACAGGGATTTACGAGCAGTACTTC. It specifies CASSDWGTGIYEQYF.

The V and J genes are TRBV7-2 and TRBJ1-1; 8 nucleotides line up with TRBD1. Germline V lookup: CDR1 SGHTA, CDR2 FQGNSA. Unmatched junction bases numbered 10, after V lost 5 bases and J lost 5 bases. CDR3 length: 15 residues. The CDR3 protein is CASSQGAPRVTEAFF. CDR3 coding DNA: TGTGCCAGCAGCCAGGGGGCCCCGAGGGTAACTGAAGCTTTCTTT. Full variable domain (rest looked up from reference TRBV7-2 and TRBJ1-1): GAGVSQSPSNKVTEKGKDVELRCDPISGHTALYWYRQSLGQGLEFLIYFQGNSAPDKSGLPSDRFSAERTGGSVSTLTIQRTQQEDSAVYLCASSQGAPRVTEAFFGQGTRLTVV.

The chain carries TRBV7-9 and TRBJ2-2, with D possibly matching TRBD2 (6 bases). Trimming stripped 0 bases from V and 3 bases from J, with 11 bases between. Germline V gene data show CDR1 as SEHNR and CDR2 as FQNEAQ (reference sequence). CDR3 length: 16 residues. The CDR3 sequence is CASSLARPGDTGELFF. In DNA form, the CDR3 reads TGTGCCAGCAGCTTAGCCCGGCCGGGGGACACCGGGGAGCTGTTTTTT.

The J gene is TRBJ1-3, the V gene TRBV28, with D possibly TRBD1 on 6 matching bases. Germline loops: CDR1 MDHEN, CDR2 SYDVKM. This CDR3 contains 16 residues. The ends were cut back, 3 bases at V and 4 bases at J, with 16 bases in the middle. This CDR3 is CASSFHGGSGGNTIYF. CDR3 bases: TGTGCCAGCAGTTTTCATGGGGGCTCGGGGGGAAACACCATATATTTT.

The gene calls are TRBV2 and TRBJ2-7; the match to TRBD1 covers 11 bases. Trimming cost V 5 bases and J 5 bases; bases outside gene matches: 5. The germline V gene encodes CDR1 SNHLY and CDR2 FYNNEI. This CDR3 spans 14 amino acids. In DNA form, the CDR3 reads TGTGCCAGCAGTTCCCGGACAGGGGGCGACGAGCAGTACTTC. As protein: CASSSRTGGDEQYF.

The chain joins TRBV18 to TRBJ2-7, with 9 bases lining up with TRBD1. Germline-derived CDR1 and CDR2 are KGHSH and LQKENI. J gave up 7 bases and V 3 bases, and 4 bases lay outside the gene matches. The CDR3 covers 13 residues. As DNA, the CDR3 is TGTGCCAGCTCACCCGGGACAGGGAGGGAGCAGTACTTC. Residues: CASSPGTGREQYF. The full variable domain, completed using reference TRBV18 and TRBJ2-7, is NAGVMQNPRHLVRRRGQEARLRCSPMKGHSHVYWYRQLPEEGLKFMVYLQKENIIDESGMPKERFSAEFPKEGPSILRIQQVVRGDSAAYFCASSPGTGREQYFGPGTRLTVT.

This clone was detected a few times. Here the CDR3 reads CASSAGQGVDEQYF. DNA for the CDR3: TGTGCCAGCAGCGCAGGACAGGGGGTCGACGAGCAGTACTTC. The rearrangement uses TRBV7-9 and TRBJ2-7; 10 bases fit TRBD1. Germline trimming cut 5 bases from V and 5 bases from J; bases unmatched to any gene: 6. The CDR3 has 14 residues. CDR1 and CDR2 (germline): SEHNR, FQNEAQ (reference sequence).

The chain combines TRBV27 with TRBJ2-7; D is undetermined. Germline CDR1 reads MNHEY; CDR2 reads SMNVEV (reference sequence). The germline V and J ends were trimmed by 3 bases and 4 bases, with 13 bases remaining between them. This CDR3 spans 14 amino acids. In DNA form, the CDR3 reads TGTGCCAGCAGTTTTTCCCCGAATAGATACGAGCAGTACTTC. This sequence encodes CASSFSPNRYEQYF.

The chain has TRBV10-1 and TRBJ2-1; D call uncertain. Germline CDR1 WNHNN, CDR2 SYGVQD (reference sequence). CDR3 length: 11 amino acids. Trimming cost V 7 bases and J 8 bases, with 9 bases left between them. CDR3 DNA sequence: TGCGCCAGCAACGGTTATTATGAGCAGTTCTTC. Its protein product is CASNGYYEQFF.

This chain uses TRBV30 with TRBJ1-1; TRBD1 is a possible D gene (6 bases). Germline V gives CDR1 GTSNPN, CDR2 SVGIG (reference sequence). V dropped 5 bases and J dropped 3 bases, with 22 bases sitting between them. CDR3 size: 16 residues. Here the CDR3 DNA reads TGTGCCTGGTATAGGGTGGGGGCCTTGGCGGACACTGAAGCTTTCTTT. It codes for CAWYRVGALADTEAFF.

The chain has TRBV9 and TRBJ1-5, with unresolved D. Deletions cut 0 bases from V and 7 bases from J, with 8 bases between. The CDR3 loop spans 13 amino acids. Germline V gene data show CDR1 as SGDLS and CDR2 as YYNGEE. Here the CDR3 reads CASSVGLGQPQHF. The DNA for the CDR3 is TGTGCCAGCAGCGTAGGACTAGGGCAGCCCCAGCATTTT.

The rearrangement uses TRBV7-9 and TRBJ2-3; 11 bases are shared with TRBD1. Germline CDR1 is SEHNR and CDR2 is FQNEAQ (reference sequence). The CDR3 runs 15 residues. J gave up 5 bases and V 5 bases, and 6 bases lay outside the gene matches. The CDR3 reads CASSPSGTGGDTQYF. CDR3 nucleotide sequence: TGTGCCAGCAGCCCATCCGGGACAGGGGGAGATACGCAGTATTTT.

The rearrangement joins TRBV2 to TRBJ1-4; TRBD1 matches at 8 bases. This CDR3 has 13 amino acids. Germline CDR1 and CDR2: SNHLY and FYNNEI. With V trimmed by 4 bases and J by 13 bases, 8 bases remained unmatched. CDR3 DNA: TGTGCCAGCAGTGGCACCGACAGGGGCGGACTGTTTTTT. This encodes CASSGTDRGGLFF.

This chain connects TRBV2 to TRBJ2-1; TRBD1 agrees at 10 bases. Germline V CDR1 and CDR2: SNHLY, FYNNEI. The CDR3 is made up of 13 amino acids. V was pared by 2 bases and J by 13 bases, with 5 bases of the junction left unmatched. The CDR3 DNA reads TGTGCCAGCAGTGAAATTCGGACAGGGGGACAGTTCTTC. This codes for CASSEIRTGGQFF.

This chain uses TRBV6-9 with TRBJ2-5; D call uncertain. CDR3 length equals 12 residues. The V end was cut by 2 bases, the J end by 5 bases, with 6 bases between. Germline assignment: CDR1 MNHGY and CDR2 SVAAGI. The CDR3 sequence is CASSYDSETQYF. The CDR3 nucleotides are TGTGCCAGCAGTTATGACTCGGAGACCCAGTACTTC.

The V gene is TRBV9, the J gene TRBJ2-3, with 7 bases matching TRBD2. The germline V gene encodes CDR1 SGDLS and CDR2 YYNGEE. V dropped 0 bases and J dropped 0; count of bases not matched to a gene: 7. The length of the CDR3 is 17 residues. The CDR3 region is CASSVERGGPSTDTQYF. CDR3 in DNA: TGTGCCAGCAGCGTAGAACGCGGGGGACCCAGCACAGATACGCAGTATTTT. Together with reference TRBV9 and TRBJ2-3, the CDR3 gives the full variable domain: DSGVTQTPKHLITATGQRVTLRCSPRSGDLSVYWYQQSLDQGLQFLIQYYNGEERAKGNILERFSAQQFPDLHSELNLSSLELGDSALYFCASSVERGGPSTDTQYFGPGTRLTVL.

In nucleotides, the CDR3 is TGTGCCAGCAGTACCGGACAGGGACACACTGAAGCTTTCTTT. This encodes CASSTGQGHTEAFF. V is TRBV6-6 and J is TRBJ1-1, with TRBD1 matching over 8 bases. The V gene end was trimmed by 5 bases and the J gene end by 3 bases; junction bases not matched to a gene: 5. The germline V gene has CDR1 MNHNY and CDR2 SVGAGI (reference sequence). The CDR3 sequence is 14 residues long.

CDR3 DNA: TGTGCCAGCTCACCACAGGGGGATACGCAGTATTTT. Protein: CASSPQGDTQYF. The gene calls are TRBV18 and TRBJ2-3; possibly TRBD1 for D (5 bases). This CDR3 has 12 amino acids. Germline assignment: CDR1 KGHSH and CDR2 LQKENI. Trimming left V 1 base short and J 6 bases short, with 5 bases between.

The chain joins TRBV6-5 to TRBJ2-3; 12 bases line up with TRBD2. This CDR3 has 15 amino acids. Losses at the gene ends were 2 bases for V and 6 bases for J; bases not matched to a gene: 3. Germline V gene sequence: CDR1 MNHEY, CDR2 SVGAGI. The CDR3 is CASSYATSGGDTQYF. DNA for the CDR3: TGTGCCAGCAGTTACGCGACTAGCGGGGGTGATACGCAGTATTTT.

The rearrangement links TRBV6-5 to TRBJ2-1, with 9 bases identical to TRBD1. With V trimmed by 6 bases and J by 5 bases, 8 bases remained unmatched. The CDR3 is 15 amino acids. Germline V gives CDR1 MNHEY, CDR2 SVGAGI. The CDR3 loop reads CASRTGTGLNNEQFF. CDR3 nucleotide sequence: TGTGCCAGCAGGACCGGGACAGGGCTTAACAATGAGCAGTTCTTC.